The 5 T cell receptor beta chains below were found in one sample sequenced in a study of OX40 agonist ivuxolimab in advanced cancers. The data were produced by immunoSEQ multiplex PCR, yet TCRdb's version contains in-frame clones alone and is incomplete. The table records 70,000 or so clones, about 93% of them present only once. This specimen was CD4+ or CD8+ T cells sorted from blood, taken in a trial of the OX40 agonist ivuxolimab. These receptors were taken from an adult with an advanced solid tumor such as melanoma, head and neck, liver or kidney cancer.

The rearrangement uses TRBV6-5 and TRBJ2-1, with D hard to call. Germline values: CDR1 MNHEY, CDR2 SVGAGI. The V end lost 2 bases, the J end lost 5 bases, and 7 bases lay between the germline ends. CDR3 length equals 13 residues. CDR3: CASSYDWNNEQFF. For the CDR3, the DNA is TGTGCCAGCAGTTACGACTGGAACAATGAGCAGTTCTTC.

The chain has TRBV2 and TRBJ2-7, with TRBD2 identical over 13 bases. The CDR3 loop spans 16 amino acids. CDR1 and CDR2 from the germline V gene are SNHLY and FYNNEI. The junction had 10 bases not matched to a gene; V was cut back by 11 bases and J by 0 bases. CDR3 bases: TGTGCCTCCACCGGGACTAGCGGGGTGAGCTCCTACGAGCAGTACTTC. Translating it yields CASTGTSGVSSYEQYF.

J is TRBJ1-1 and V is TRBV6-5; D is possibly TRBD1 (5 bases). The V gene's germline CDR1 is MNHEY and CDR2 SVGAGI. V lost 8 bases to trimming and J lost 1 base, with 17 bases between them. The CDR3 totals 15 residues. This CDR3 reads CASVDRRAGNTEAFF. In nucleotides, the CDR3 is TGTGCCAGCGTAGACAGAAGGGCGGGGAACACTGAAGCTTTCTTT.

The chain couples TRBV30 to TRBJ2-7, with no clear D. Trimming cost V 0 bases and J 2 bases, with 8 bases left between them. Germline-derived CDR1 and CDR2 are GTSNPN and SVGIG (reference sequence). The CDR3 contains 13 residues. DNA of the CDR3: TGTGCCTGGAGTGTTGCTGGGGCCTACGAGCAGTACTTC. This codes for CAWSVAGAYEQYF.

The chain links TRBV2 to TRBJ2-7, with TRBD1 as a possible D gene (6 bases). Germline V gives CDR1 SNHLY, CDR2 FYNNEI. Between the trimmed V and J ends, which lost 7 bases and 0 bases, there was a span of 16 bases. The CDR3 length is 15 residues. The CDR3 is CASNPLDSASYEQYF. As DNA, the CDR3 is TGTGCCAGCAACCCCTTGGACAGCGCCTCCTACGAGCAGTACTTC.